The next 25 T cell receptor beta chains were all read from a single sample in a study of PD-L1 blockade in urothelial cancer. Time point meaning: pretreatment peripheral blood. Using immunoSEQ multiplex PCR, the repertoire was profiled, and TCRdb retains in-frame clones only, with some absent. The sample records about 74,000 clones, around 90% being singletons. Sequenced here: PBMCs, sampled around atezolizumab (anti-PD-L1) treatment. The source is a man aged 70-80 years with urothelial cancer.

This clone is a singleton in its sample. The J gene is TRBJ2-1, the V gene TRBV5-1; TRBD2 matches 7 bases. The CDR3 is 15 amino acids. Germline V CDR1 and CDR2: SGHRS, YFSETQ. V was clipped by 5 bases and J by 2 bases; unmatched bases: 7. Here the CDR3 reads CASRPPGTTYNEQFF. The CDR3 nucleotides read TGCGCCAGCAGGCCGCCCGGGACTACCTACAATGAGCAGTTCTTC.

This sequence joins TRBV2 and TRBJ2-3, with TRBD1 as a possible D gene (6 bases). The CDR3 runs 14 residues. The V and J ends lost 11 bases and 1 base respectively, with 16 bases between them. CDR1 is SNHLY, CDR2 FYNNEI, per germline. DNA for the CDR3: TGTGCCGGTACACCGGGACACCGCACAGATACGCAGTATTTT. This gives the protein CAGTPGHRTDTQYF.

The chain combines TRBV10-3 with TRBJ1-3; D is uncertain. Trimming shortened V by 0 bases and J by 1 base, and 13 bases separated the two germline ends. Germline CDR1 and CDR2: ENHRY and SYGVKD. This CDR3 is 17 amino acids long. CDR3 DNA: TGTGCCATCAGTGAGTCTAGGCAGGCTTTTTCTGGAAACACCATATATTTT. This encodes CAISESRQAFSGNTIYF.

The chain has TRBV10-1 and TRBJ2-3; D gene ambiguous. This CDR3 has 16 residues. The V end was cut by 5 bases, the J end by 0 bases, with 15 bases between. CDR1 is WNHNN and CDR2 is SYGVQD in the germline V gene (reference sequence). The CDR3 reads CASSLGPLGSTDTQYF. The CDR3 DNA is TGCGCCAGCAGTCTTGGGCCACTGGGCAGCACAGATACGCAGTATTTT.

The CDR3: CASSRGQGAAIQETQYF. In nucleotides, the CDR3 is TGTGCCAGCAGCCGAGGACAGGGGGCGGCAATCCAAGAGACCCAGTACTTC. This sequence joins TRBV5-4 and TRBJ2-5; 11 positions agree with TRBD1. After removal of 4 bases from V and 1 base from J, the junction contained 9 bases not matched to a gene. Germline-derived CDR1 and CDR2 are SGHNT and YYREEE (reference sequence). This CDR3 comprises 17 residues. Using reference TRBV5-4 and TRBJ2-5 for the parts outside the CDR3, the full variable domain is ETGVTQSPTHLIKTRGQQVTLRCSSQSGHNTVSWYQQALGQGPQFIFQYYREEENGRGNFPPRFSGLQFPNYSSELNVNALELDDSALYLCASSRGQGAAIQETQYFGPGTRLLVL.

This chain uses TRBV7-2 with TRBJ2-2; TRBD2 might be the D (5 bases). The V and J ends lost 2 bases and 7 bases respectively, with 20 bases between them. Germline V gives CDR1 SGHTA, CDR2 FQGNSA. The CDR3 is 17 residues long. The CDR3 coding sequence is TGTGCCAGCAGCTTACTTTCATGGCGGAGGCGACACGGGGAGCTGTTTTTT. Translation gives CASSLLSWRRRHGELFF.

The chain has TRBV28 and TRBJ1-1; D gene ambiguous. Trimming left V 3 bases short and J 6 bases short, with 14 bases between. Germline-derived CDR1 and CDR2 are MDHEN and SYDVKM. This CDR3 has 14 residues. The CDR3 sequence: CASSLEGTIAEAFF. For the CDR3, the DNA is TGTGCCAGCAGTTTGGAGGGTACCATCGCTGAAGCTTTCTTT. The complete variable domain, with remaining parts taken from reference TRBV28 and TRBJ1-1, reads DVKVTQSSRYLVKRTGEKVFLECVQDMDHENMFWYRQDPGLGLRLIYFSYDVKMKEKGDIPEGYSVSREKKERFSLILESASTNQTSMYLCASSLEGTIAEAFFGQGTRLTVV.

V and J are TRBV11-1 and TRBJ2-7; TRBD2 is a possible D gene (6 bases). V was trimmed by 2 bases and J by 7 bases, leaving 9 bases between them. The CDR3 runs 12 residues. Germline V gene sequence: CDR1 SGHAT, CDR2 FQDESV (reference sequence). For the CDR3, the DNA is TGTGCCAGCAGCTTATCGGGGGTGGAGCAGTACTTC. Protein product: CASSLSGVEQYF.

The chain is built from TRBV5-1 and TRBJ2-1, with 11 bases matching TRBD2. The ends lost 0 bases at V and 8 bases at J; junction bases unmatched: 16. The CDR3 contains 19 residues. CDR1 SGHRS and CDR2 YFSETQ come from the germline V gene. For the CDR3, the DNA is TGCGCCAGCAGCTTGGACCAACGTGGGGCTAGCGGGAGGAGCGATGAGCAGTTCTTC. Protein: CASSLDQRGASGRSDEQFF.

The CDR3 reads CSAHTGEQFF. The DNA of the CDR3 is TGCAGTGCTCACACCGGGGAGCAGTTCTTC. The chain uses TRBV20-1 and TRBJ2-1; D unresolved. V was cut by 5 bases and J by 10 bases, with 9 bases left in between. The CDR3 has 10 residues. Germline CDR1 reads DFQATT; CDR2 reads SNEGSKA (reference sequence).

The chain combines TRBV9 with TRBJ2-2, with 13 bases that match TRBD2. The germline V gene has CDR1 SGDLS and CDR2 YYNGEE. The ends lost 1 base at V and 5 bases at J; junction bases unmatched: 2. CDR3 length: 16 residues. CDR3 protein: CASSVTGLAGTGELFF. The DNA of the CDR3 is TGTGCCAGCAGCGTAACGGGACTAGCGGGGACCGGGGAGCTGTTTTTT.

The genes are TRBV28 and TRBJ1-2, with a possible D match to TRBD1 (6 bases). The CDR3 totals 14 residues. Germline lookup yields CDR1 MDHEN and CDR2 SYDVKM. Trimming left V 5 bases short and J 2 bases short, with 12 bases between. The DNA of the CDR3 is TGTGCCAGCAGTCCCCCGGGGGGCAACTATGGCTACACCTTC. Encoded protein: CASSPPGGNYGYTF.

The CDR3 is CASSLAIGNTIYF. The CDR3 DNA reads as TGCGCCAGCAGCTTGGCCATTGGAAACACCATATATTTT. This chain connects TRBV5-1 to TRBJ1-3; D gene uncertain. V was clipped by 0 bases and J by 3 bases, with 4 bases between them. CDR3 length equals 13 residues. Germline CDR1 SGHRS, CDR2 YFSETQ.

The chain combines TRBV6-6 with TRBJ2-7; TRBD2 matches 9 bases. This CDR3 has 14 amino acids. Losses at the gene ends were 4 bases for V and 7 bases for J; bases not matched to a gene: 8. Germline V lookup: CDR1 MNHNY, CDR2 SVGAGI (reference sequence). CDR3 protein: CASSFPAGGPEQYF. The DNA of the CDR3 is TGTGCCAGCAGTTTCCCGGCGGGAGGGCCTGAGCAGTACTTC.

J is TRBJ2-3 and V is TRBV11-2; 8 bases map to TRBD2. CDR3 size: 11 residues. Per the germline V gene, CDR1 is SGHAT and CDR2 is FQNNGV. The V segment lost 10 bases and the J segment 6 bases; nucleotides outside the gene matches: 3. The CDR3 DNA reads TGTGCCATCTCGGGGGGGGATACGCAGTATTTT. Translating gives CAISGGDTQYF.

The chain is built from TRBV27 and TRBJ2-1; 7 bases are shared with TRBD1. The V segment lost 3 bases and the J segment 2 bases; nucleotides outside the gene matches: 1. Germline CDR1 MNHEY, CDR2 SMNVEV (reference sequence). The CDR3 spans 14 residues. The CDR3 sequence is CASSFRGTYNEQFF. For the CDR3, the DNA is TGTGCCAGCAGTTTCAGGGGGACCTACAATGAGCAGTTCTTC.

The genes are TRBV5-1 and TRBJ2-1, with 9 nucleotides matching TRBD2. This CDR3 region has 17 residues. Trimming at V came to 0 bases and at J to 6 bases, leaving 10 bases not matched to a gene. Germline loops: CDR1 SGHRS, CDR2 YFSETQ. The CDR3 DNA reads as TGCGCCAGCAGCTTGGAGGGTAGCGGGAGAACTGGCAATGAGCAGTTCTTC. It encodes CASSLEGSGRTGNEQFF.

The CDR3 spells CASSEGGTGVTQYF. The CDR3 DNA reads TGTGCCAGCAGTGAAGGTGGGACAGGGGTGACCCAGTACTTC. This chain links TRBV25-1 with TRBJ2-5, with TRBD1 matching over 10 bases. Unmatched junction bases numbered 4, after V lost 2 bases and J lost 7 bases. Germline CDR1 and CDR2: MGHDK and SYGVNS. This CDR3 has 14 residues.

This chain joins TRBV6-6 and TRBJ2-7, with 11 nucleotides matching TRBD2. V lost 5 bases and J lost 6; bases outside the gene matches: 12. CDR1 and CDR2 from the germline V gene are MNHNY and SVGAGI (reference sequence). The CDR3 runs to 16 residues. The CDR3: CASSPPGLAVQPEQYF. The CDR3 nucleotides read TGTGCCAGCAGTCCACCGGGACTAGCGGTCCAACCCGAGCAGTACTTC.

This chain connects TRBV5-1 to TRBJ1-2, with 8 bases fitting TRBD1. The CDR3 is 16 amino acids. Trimming removed 0 bases from V and 6 bases from J; junction bases left unmatched: 10. Germline assignment: CDR1 SGHRS and CDR2 YFSETQ. CDR3: CASSLGTRGQEHGYTF. For the CDR3, the DNA is TGCGCCAGCAGCTTGGGAACCAGGGGACAGGAACATGGCTACACCTTC.

The chain couples TRBV28 to TRBJ1-2; no firm D call. V gave up 6 bases and J gave up 4 bases, with 21 bases separating them. From germline, CDR1 is MDHEN and CDR2 SYDVKM. The CDR3 is made up of 16 amino acids. CDR3 in DNA: TGTGCCAGCAGCTCAAAATCATCACAGAGCATCTATGGCTACACCTTC. This translates into CASSSKSSQSIYGYTF.

The chain links TRBV4-1 to TRBJ2-7; tentatively, D is TRBD2 (6 bases). This CDR3 spans 15 amino acids. CDR1 MGHRA and CDR2 YSYEKL come from the germline V gene. The V gene lost 4 bases and the J gene lost 7 bases, with 20 bases spanning the gap. CDR3 nucleotide sequence: TGCGCCAGCAGCCCGATTAGGGGACTCTCGGATGAGCAGTACTTC. It specifies CASSPIRGLSDEQYF.

The rearrangement uses TRBV6-5 and TRBJ1-2; TRBD1 aligns across 9 bases. The CDR3 is 14 residues long. V shed 2 bases, J shed 5 bases, and the junction held 3 bases outside the gene matches. Per germline, CDR1 MNHEY and CDR2 SVGAGI. The DNA for the CDR3 is TGTGCCAGCAGTTACGCGGACAGGGGTTATGGCTACACCTTC. Its protein is CASSYADRGYGYTF.

The rearrangement joins TRBV4-1 to TRBJ2-3; TRBD2 matches 7 bases. This CDR3 spans 15 amino acids. Per the germline V gene, CDR1 is MGHRA and CDR2 is YSYEKL. J was trimmed by 4 bases and V by 7 bases; bases with no gene match: 11. The CDR3 DNA reads TGCGCCAGCAAACCAGCGGGGAGGCCCCCAGATACGCAGTATTTT. Its translation: CASKPAGRPPDTQYF.

This chain connects TRBV9 to TRBJ1-2; a weak D match, TRBD1 (6 bases). Trimming left V 0 bases short and J 4 bases short, with 13 bases between. This CDR3 region has 15 residues. Per the germline V gene, CDR1 is SGDLS and CDR2 is YYNGEE. The CDR3, as DNA: TGTGCCAGCAGCGTAGGAGACAGGACGCCCTATGGCTACACCTTC. Translating gives CASSVGDRTPYGYTF.